Each of the 23 T cell receptor beta chains below was sequenced from the same sample in a study of shared clonotypes between healthy human individuals. Method: immunoSEQ multiplex PCR; TCRdb's copy keeps in-frame clones and lacks some. The sample includes some 1,100,000 clones, around 78% seen only once; the top ten take 0.52%. The material sequenced was memory CD4+ T cells from PBMCs. Subset defined: CD45RA-negative fraction. Every receptor here comes from a man younger than 30 in good health. Some clones in this sample may be carry-over from other donors' samples.

The chain combines TRBV7-2 with TRBJ1-3, with D hard to call. The CDR3 length is 15 residues. The germline V gene encodes CDR1 SGHTA and CDR2 FQGNSA. V was clipped by 5 bases and J by 2 bases, with 13 bases between them. The CDR3 protein is CASSAAGYTGNTIYF. CDR3 nucleotide sequence: TGTGCCAGCAGCGCAGCGGGCTATACTGGAAACACCATATATTTT.

V usage is TRBV27 and J usage is TRBJ1-1; D gene ambiguous. The CDR3 length is 14 residues. Trimming pared 2 bases from V and 3 bases from J, leaving 10 bases between. Germline V gene sequence: CDR1 MNHEY, CDR2 SMNVEV (reference sequence). The CDR3 DNA follows: TGTGCCAGCAGTTTAAAGTCTGGGGACACTGAAGCTTTCTTT. Its protein is CASSLKSGDTEAFF.

This chain connects TRBV28 to TRBJ1-4; no clear D. Trimming stripped 6 bases from V and 8 bases from J, with 16 bases between. CDR3 length equals 14 residues. Germline values: CDR1 MDHEN, CDR2 SYDVKM. The CDR3 sequence: CASRGVQAFEKLFF. The CDR3 nucleotides are TGTGCCAGCAGGGGCGTTCAAGCGTTCGAAAAACTGTTTTTT.

CDR3 residues: CASSISPGLAGPDEQFF. As DNA, the CDR3 is TGCGCCAGCAGCATATCCCCGGGACTAGCGGGTCCCGATGAGCAGTTCTTC. The chain couples TRBV5-1 to TRBJ2-1; 12 positions match TRBD2. CDR3 length: 17 amino acids. The germline gives CDR1 SGHRS, CDR2 YFSETQ. With V trimmed by 4 bases and J by 8 bases, 13 bases remained unmatched.

V usage is TRBV28 and J usage is TRBJ2-3; D not certain. The V end was cut by 3 bases, the J end by 2 bases, with 9 bases between. This CDR3 contains 14 residues. CDR1 is MDHEN and CDR2 is SYDVKM in the germline V gene. CDR3 amino acids: CASSFRIATDTQYF. CDR3 nucleotides: TGTGCCAGCAGTTTCCGGATTGCCACAGATACGCAGTATTTT. Variable domain in full (rest from reference TRBV28 and TRBJ2-3): DVKVTQSSRYLVKRTGEKVFLECVQDMDHENMFWYRQDPGLGLRLIYFSYDVKMKEKGDIPEGYSVSREKKERFSLILESASTNQTSMYLCASSFRIATDTQYFGPGTRLTVL.

V gene TRBV18 combines with J gene TRBJ2-3; tentative D call: TRBD2 (5 bases). Germline V lookup: CDR1 KGHSH, CDR2 LQKENI. CDR3 length equals 14 residues. Trimming left V 6 bases short and J 0 bases short, with 10 bases between. CDR3 nucleotides: TGTGCCAGCTCGCAACAGCGGAGCACAGATACGCAGTATTTT. This encodes CASSQQRSTDTQYF.

The chain is built from TRBV11-2 and TRBJ2-3; 9 bases match TRBD2. CDR3 length: 16 amino acids. The germline V gene encodes CDR1 SGHAT and CDR2 FQNNGV. V gave up 4 bases and J gave up 2 bases; unmatched junction bases: 7. The CDR3 DNA reads as TGTGCCAGCAGCTCTAGACTAGCGGACATCACAGATACGCAGTATTTT. Translating gives CASSSRLADITDTQYF. The whole variable domain, filled in from reference TRBV11-2 and TRBJ2-3, reads EAGVAQSPRYKIIEKRQSVAFWCNPISGHATLYWYQQILGQGPKLLIQFQNNGVVDDSQLPKDRFSAERLKGVDSTLKIQPAKLEDSAVYLCASSSRLADITDTQYFGPGTRLTVL.

The chain joins TRBV28 to TRBJ1-4, with D unresolved. V was pared by 7 bases and J by 8 bases, with 11 bases between. This CDR3 comprises 12 residues. Germline CDR1 and CDR2: MDHEN and SYDVKM. In DNA form, the CDR3 reads TGTGCCAGCAACCGGACGGAAGAAAAACTGTTTTTT. This gives the protein CASNRTEEKLFF. Together with reference TRBV28 and TRBJ1-4, the CDR3 gives the full variable domain: DVKVTQSSRYLVKRTGEKVFLECVQDMDHENMFWYRQDPGLGLRLIYFSYDVKMKEKGDIPEGYSVSREKKERFSLILESASTNQTSMYLCASNRTEEKLFFGSGTQLSVL.

The rearrangement uses TRBV2 and TRBJ1-2; D gene ambiguous. V was cut by 3 bases and J by 0 bases, with 11 bases left in between. CDR1 and CDR2 from the germline V gene are SNHLY and FYNNEI. CDR3 length equals 15 residues. The CDR3 bases are TGTGCCAGCAGTGAGGAGGGAAGGGCTAACTATGGCTACACCTTC. It specifies CASSEEGRANYGYTF.

The CDR3 DNA reads TGTGCCACAGGGGGCATGAACACTGAAGCTTTCTTT. This gives the protein CATGGMNTEAFF. The chain is built from TRBV28 and TRBJ1-1, with TRBD1 identical over 8 bases. Trimming cost V 10 bases and J 0 bases; bases outside gene matches: 1. The CDR3 is 12 residues long. Germline loops: CDR1 MDHEN, CDR2 SYDVKM.

DNA for the CDR3: TGTGCCAGCAGCCTCACAAGCGGCACCCACAATGAGCAGTTCTTC. This gives the protein CASSLTSGTHNEQFF. This chain connects TRBV5-4 to TRBJ2-1; possibly TRBD2 for D (5 bases). Deletions cut 4 bases from V and 5 bases from J, with 16 bases between. This CDR3 contains 15 residues. Germline V gene data show CDR1 as SGHNT and CDR2 as YYREEE (reference sequence).

The rearrangement links TRBV5-1 to TRBJ2-5; 10 nucleotides match TRBD1. With 3 bases clipped from V and 1 base from J, the junction kept 6 bases outside the gene matches. CDR3 size: 16 residues. Germline V gene data show CDR1 as SGHRS and CDR2 as YFSETQ. The CDR3 DNA follows: TGCGCCAGCAGCTCGCGGGACAGGGGCCCCCAAGAGACCCAGTACTTC. Protein: CASSSRDRGPQETQYF.

This rearrangement joins TRBV19 to TRBJ1-5; weak D call: TRBD1 (5 bases). Per germline, CDR1 LNHDA and CDR2 SQIVND (reference sequence). V was cut by 2 bases and J by 10 bases, with 15 bases left in between. This CDR3 spans 14 amino acids. The CDR3: CASSILTGEGPQHF. For the CDR3, the DNA is TGTGCCAGTAGTATACTAACAGGTGAAGGCCCCCAGCATTTT.

The chain couples TRBV7-3 to TRBJ2-1, with a possible D match to TRBD1 (5 bases). Trimming removed 3 bases from V and 0 bases from J, with 12 bases in between. The CDR3 runs 16 residues. Germline V gene sequence: CDR1 SGHTA, CDR2 FQGTGA. DNA for the CDR3: TGTGCCAGCAGCTTTGGACATTTGGGCTCCTACAATGAGCAGTTCTTC. Its translation is CASSFGHLGSYNEQFF.

This clone was counted between two and nine times. The rearrangement uses TRBV7-9 and TRBJ1-2; D is perhaps TRBD1 (6 bases). CDR1 is SEHNR and CDR2 is FQNEAQ in the germline V gene (reference sequence). V was trimmed by 5 bases and J by 7 bases, leaving 17 bases between them. This CDR3 comprises 14 residues. The CDR3 DNA sequence: TGTGCCAGCAGCGCGTTACAGGGAGAAGGTGGCTACACCTTC. As protein: CASSALQGEGGYTF.

J is TRBJ1-3 and V is TRBV25-1; D ambiguous. CDR1 is MGHDK and CDR2 is SYGVNS in the germline V gene. Trimming stripped 4 bases from V and 2 bases from J, with 9 bases between. This CDR3 comprises 14 residues. The CDR3 protein is CASSVGSAGNTIYF. CDR3 DNA: TGTGCCAGCAGTGTCGGGAGCGCTGGAAACACCATATATTTT. The full variable domain, in which reference TRBV25-1 and TRBJ1-3 provide the parts outside the CDR3, is EADIYQTPRYLVIGTGKKITLECSQTMGHDKMYWYQQDPGMELHLIHYSYGVNSTEKGDLSSESTVSRIRTEHFPLTLESARPSHTSQYLCASSVGSAGNTIYFGEGSWLTVV.

The V call is TRBV4-1, the J call TRBJ1-5; D is perhaps TRBD1 (5 bases). V lost 1 base, J lost 6 bases, and 16 bases lay in between. Germline V gives CDR1 MGHRA, CDR2 YSYEKL. The CDR3 contains 16 residues. The DNA of the CDR3 is TGCGCCAGCAGCCAAGGTCGGGGGGGAGTCGGTCAGCCCCAGCATTTT. Residues: CASSQGRGGVGQPQHF.

The V gene is TRBV7-2, the J gene TRBJ1-2, with D possibly being TRBD1 (6 bases). The CDR3 runs 14 residues. CDR1 and CDR2 from the germline V gene are SGHTA and FQGNSA. The germline V and J ends were trimmed by 7 bases and 7 bases, with 19 bases remaining between them. The CDR3 coding sequence is TGTGCCAGCAACCTAGGGGGGGTTGGAGGTGGCTACACCTTC. Translation gives CASNLGGVGGGYTF.

This chain connects TRBV27 to TRBJ2-7; the D gene could be TRBD1 or TRBD2 (5 bases each). CDR1 and CDR2 (germline): MNHEY, SMNVEV (reference sequence). V was cut by 6 bases and J by 4 bases, with 19 bases left in between. The CDR3 extends over 15 amino acids. The CDR3 loop is CASSEVGRSRYEQYF. The CDR3 DNA reads as TGTGCCAGCAGCGAAGTGGGACGGAGCAGATACGAGCAGTACTTC.

V is TRBV20-1 and J is TRBJ2-7; D unclear. CDR3 length: 11 amino acids. Germline-derived CDR1 and CDR2 are DFQATT and SNEGSKA (reference sequence). Trimming cost V 5 bases and J 8 bases, with 13 bases left between them. CDR3 sequence (DNA): TGCAGTGCTCGAGCCGATAGAAAGCAGTACTTC. The encoded protein is CSARADRKQYF.

This chain joins TRBV5-1 and TRBJ2-6; D gene uncertain. V was clipped by 5 bases and J by 2 bases, with 11 bases between them. The CDR3 runs to 15 residues. CDR1 is SGHRS, CDR2 YFSETQ, per germline. The DNA for the CDR3 is TGCGCCAGCAGGTTCCTAGAGACTGGGGCCAACGTCCTGACTTTC. Protein: CASRFLETGANVLTF. Combining the CDR3 with reference TRBV5-1 and TRBJ2-6 gives the whole variable domain KAGVTQTPRYLIKTRGQQVTLSCSPISGHRSVSWYQQTPGQGLQFLFEYFSETQRNKGNFPGRFSGRQFSNSRSEMNVSTLELGDSALYLCASRFLETGANVLTFGAGSRLTVL.

As to this clone: Other nucleotide sequences in the sample specify the same CDR3. The rearrangement joins TRBV19 to TRBJ2-2; the D is unclear. The CDR3 consists of 12 residues. Germline CDR1 LNHDA, CDR2 SQIVND (reference sequence). The germline V and J ends were trimmed by 6 bases and 3 bases, with 5 bases remaining between them. The CDR3 DNA reads as TGTGCCAGTAGCGGCGACACCGGGGAGCTGTTTTTT. This gives the protein CASSGDTGELFF.

The V and J genes are TRBV6-1 and TRBJ2-1; tentative D call: TRBD1 (6 bases). Germline V gene lookup returns CDR1 MNHNS and CDR2 SASEGT. The V and J ends lost 5 bases and 0 bases respectively, with 11 bases between them. The CDR3 covers 15 residues. CDR3 nucleotide sequence: TGTGCCAGCAGTAGACAGGTCCCCTCCTACAATGAGCAGTTCTTC. This codes for CASSRQVPSYNEQFF.